The T cell receptor (beta chain) described here comes from a study of cytomegalovirus exposure and HLA in healthy donors. As for this clone: Its antigen is unknown.

Donors were nominally healthy when sampled, though unrecorded immune exposures were likely. The study, taken as a whole, reports: Cytomegalovirus status was reportedly diagnosed by the classifier with high sensitivity and specificity. Whilst most TCR sequences proved rare, a subset of public TCRs occurred across many donors.

Vbeta (60) and Jbeta (13) primers were used in the PCR. The protocol was immunoSEQ multiplex PCR, while the TCRdb copy is restricted to in-frame clones and leaves out a portion. Of some 120,000 clones in the sample, around 8.5% are singletons; the top ten hold 5.5%. The CDR3 covers 13 residues. Trimming left V 2 bases short and J 5 bases short, with 10 bases between. Germline values: CDR1 SGHRS, CDR2 YFSETQ. This receptor was obtained from a man aged 40-49 years in good health and CMV-seronegative. The chain carries TRBV5-1 and TRBJ2-5; D not certain. Sequencing input: PBMCs. The CDR3 region has the DNA TGCGCCAGCAGCTTCACAGCAGGCGAGACCCAGTACTTC. Protein sequence: CASSFTAGETQYF.